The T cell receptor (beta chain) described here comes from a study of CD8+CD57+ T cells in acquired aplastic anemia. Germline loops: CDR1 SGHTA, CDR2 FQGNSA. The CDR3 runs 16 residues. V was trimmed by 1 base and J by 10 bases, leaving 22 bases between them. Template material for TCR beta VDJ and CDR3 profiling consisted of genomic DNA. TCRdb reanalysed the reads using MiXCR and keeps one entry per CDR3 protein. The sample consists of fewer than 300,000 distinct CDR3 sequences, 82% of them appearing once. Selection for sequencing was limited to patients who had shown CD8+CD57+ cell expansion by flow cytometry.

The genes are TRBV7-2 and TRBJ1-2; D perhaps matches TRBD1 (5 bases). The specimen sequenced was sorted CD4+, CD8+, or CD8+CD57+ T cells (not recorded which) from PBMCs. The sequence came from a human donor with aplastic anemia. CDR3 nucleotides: TGTGCCAGCAGCTTAGAGAGGGGCCCCGATACGCATGACTACACCTTC. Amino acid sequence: CASSLERGPDTHDYTF.